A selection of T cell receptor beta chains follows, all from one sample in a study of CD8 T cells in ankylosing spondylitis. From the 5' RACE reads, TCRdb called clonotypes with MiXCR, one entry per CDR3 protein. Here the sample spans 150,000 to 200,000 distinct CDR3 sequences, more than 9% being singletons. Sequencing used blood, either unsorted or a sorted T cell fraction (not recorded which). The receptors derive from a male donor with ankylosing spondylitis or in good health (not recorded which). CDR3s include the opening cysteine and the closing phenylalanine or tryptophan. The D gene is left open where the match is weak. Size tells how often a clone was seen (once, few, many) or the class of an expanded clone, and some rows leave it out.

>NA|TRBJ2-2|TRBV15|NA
TGTGCCACCAGCAGAGCGAGGGGAGCCGGGGAGCTGTTTTTT
CATSRARGAGELFF
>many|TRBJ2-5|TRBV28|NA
TGTGCCAGCAGTCCCTCAATTCTTTGGAGCGCCCAAGAGACCCAGTACTTC
CASSPSILWSAQETQYF
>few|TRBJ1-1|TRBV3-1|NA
TGTGCCAGCAGCCAAGCCTTTGGGGGGACTGAAGCTTTCTTT
CASSQAFGGTEAFF
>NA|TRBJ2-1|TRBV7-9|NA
TGTGCCAGCAGCTTACGAGAAAGCTCCTACAATGAGCAGTTCTTC
CASSLRESSYNEQFF
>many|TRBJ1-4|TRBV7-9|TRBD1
TGTGCCAGCAGCCCCAGGGGGGCAGATGAAAAACTGTTTTTT
CASSPRGADEKLFF
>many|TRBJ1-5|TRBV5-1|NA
TGCGCCAGCAGCTTGGCGGGGAATAGCAATCAGCCCCAGCATTTT
CASSLAGNSNQPQHF
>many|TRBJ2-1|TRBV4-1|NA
TGCGCCAGCAGCCAAGAAACAGGCAGAATCAATTACAATGAGCAGTTCTTC
CASSQETGRINYNEQFF
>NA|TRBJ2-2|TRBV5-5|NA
TGTGCCAGCAGCTTTGGACAGTCCAGGTCGAACACCGGGGAGCTGTTTTTT
CASSFGQSRSNTGELFF
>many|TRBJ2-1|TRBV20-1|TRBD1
TGCAGTGCTAGAATACAGGGGGCAAGCAATGAGCAGTTCTTC
CSARIQGASNEQFF
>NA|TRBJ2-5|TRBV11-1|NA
TGTGCCGGCAGCTTAAACCCGCAAGAGACCCAGTACTTC
CAGSLNPQETQYF
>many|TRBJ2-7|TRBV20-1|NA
TGCAGTGCCAGGGAAGGACCAACGTACGAGCAGTACTTC
CSAREGPTYEQYF
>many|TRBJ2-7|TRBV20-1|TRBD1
TGCAGTGCACCGGGACAGAGCTACGAGCAGTACTTC
CSAPGQSYEQYF
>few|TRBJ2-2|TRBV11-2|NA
TGTGCCAGCAGCTTAGGGCGGGATTTACACACCGGGGAGCTGTTTTTT
CASSLGRDLHTGELFF
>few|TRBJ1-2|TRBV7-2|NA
TGTGCCAGCAGCTTAACTGCAGTACACTATGGCTACACCTTC
CASSLTAVHYGYTF
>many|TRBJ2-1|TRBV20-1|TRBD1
TGCAGTGGCGAAAACCGGGACAGGGCGCACAATGAGCAGTTCTTC
CSGENRDRAHNEQFF
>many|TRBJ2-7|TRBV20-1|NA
TGCAGTGCTAGAGATGGGAAGGCTCGCTCCTACGAGCAGTACTTC
CSARDGKARSYEQYF
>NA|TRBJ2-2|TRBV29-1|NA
TGCAGCGTTGGGGGACCCCCTGATGGCGGGGAGCTGTTTTTT
CSVGGPPDGGELFF
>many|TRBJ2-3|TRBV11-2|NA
TGTGCCAGCAGCTCCCTTCCCGCCACAGATACGCAGTATTTT
CASSSLPATDTQYF
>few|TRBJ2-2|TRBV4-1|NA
TGCGCCAGCAGCCACCTGTTATCCGGGGAGCTGTTTTTT
CASSHLLSGELFF
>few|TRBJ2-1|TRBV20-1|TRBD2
TGCAGTGCTAGTAAAGGTGGGGCTAGCGGAATAAATGAGCAGTTCTTC
CSASKGGASGINEQFF
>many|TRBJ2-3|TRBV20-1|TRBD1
TGCAGTGCTCCGGACAGGCCTAGCACAGATACGCAGTATTTT
CSAPDRPSTDTQYF
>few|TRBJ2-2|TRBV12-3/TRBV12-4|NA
TGTGCCAGCAGCCTGATTGGGCCCGGGGAGCTGTTTTTT
CASSLIGPGELFF
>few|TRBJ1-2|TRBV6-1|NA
TGTGCCAGCAGTGTCTCAGTCGGAGCTAGGGGCTACACCTTC
CASSVSVGARGYTF
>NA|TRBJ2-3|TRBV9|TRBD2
TGTGCCAGCAGCGAGTTCGCGGGGGGCACAGATACGCAGTATTTT
CASSEFAGGTDTQYF
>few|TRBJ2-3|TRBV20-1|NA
TGCAGTGCCCCTCGGACCCAAGGGGCATCAGATACGCAGTATTTT
CSAPRTQGASDTQYF
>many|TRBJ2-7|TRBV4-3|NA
TGCGCCAGCAGCCAAGATAACGGAGCCTACGAGCAGTACTTC
CASSQDNGAYEQYF
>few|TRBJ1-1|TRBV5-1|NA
TGCGCCAGCAGCTCAGGACAGAACAATGAAGCTTTCTTT
CASSSGQNNEAFF
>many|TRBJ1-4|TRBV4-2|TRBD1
TGTGCCAGCAGCCAAGAAGTCCGGTTCGCGGCAGGGGGTACTGAAAAACTGTTTTTT
CASSQEVRFAAGGTEKLFF
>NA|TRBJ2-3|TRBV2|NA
TGTGCCAGCAGTGAGGGGATTCGGACAGATACGCAGTATTTT
CASSEGIRTDTQYF
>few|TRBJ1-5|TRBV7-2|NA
TGTGCCAGCAGCCTCAGATTAGGGAGAGATCAGCCCCAGCATTTT
CASSLRLGRDQPQHF
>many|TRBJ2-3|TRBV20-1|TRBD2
TGCAGCTTTAGGACTAGCGGGAGGGCAGATACGCAGTATTTT
CSFRTSGRADTQYF
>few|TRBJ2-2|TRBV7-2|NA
TGTGCCAGCAGCCATAATGCAGGAACGAACACCGGGGAGCTGTTTTTT
CASSHNAGTNTGELFF
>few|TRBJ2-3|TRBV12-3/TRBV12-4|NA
TGTGCCAGCAGCCTAAAGGGCGTGACGCAGTATTTT
CASSLKGVTQYF
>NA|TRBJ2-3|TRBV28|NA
TGTGCCAGCAGTTTGAGGGGGGGCCCCGATACGCAGTATTTT
CASSLRGGPDTQYF
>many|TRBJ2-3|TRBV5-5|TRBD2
TGTGCCAGCAGCCTAGCGGCCGGCACAGATACGCAGTATTTT
CASSLAAGTDTQYF
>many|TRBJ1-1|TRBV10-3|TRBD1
TGTGCCATCGCTCCGGGACAGGGAGGGATGAACACTGAAGCTTTCTTT
CAIAPGQGGMNTEAFF
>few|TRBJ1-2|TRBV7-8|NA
TGTGCCAGCAGCTACCAAGATGTTGGCTACACCTTC
CASSYQDVGYTF
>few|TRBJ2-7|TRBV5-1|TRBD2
TGCGCCAGCAGGCGGGAGACGGCCAGCTCCTACGAGCAGTACTTC
CASRRETASSYEQYF
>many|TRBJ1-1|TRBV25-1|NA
TGTGCCAGCAGTGATGTGAAGACTGAAGCTTTCTTT
CASSDVKTEAFF
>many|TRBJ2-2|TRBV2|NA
TGTGCCAGCAGGGGACTTTCGAACGACGGGGAGCTGTTTTTT
CASRGLSNDGELFF
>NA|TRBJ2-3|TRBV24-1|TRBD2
TGTGCCACCAGCGGGACTAGCGGGGCGAATACGCAGTATTTT
CATSGTSGANTQYF
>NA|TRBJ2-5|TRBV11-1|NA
TGTGCCAGCAGCTCAAGACTAGGCCCTCTCACACAATCGGGAGAGACCCAGTACTTC
CASSSRLGPLTQSGETQYF
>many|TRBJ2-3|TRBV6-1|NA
TGTGCCAGCAGTGAGGGCAGGGTCACAGATACGCAGTATTTT
CASSEGRVTDTQYF
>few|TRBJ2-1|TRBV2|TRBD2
TGTGCCAGCAGTGAAGCGCGTGGGGGGGACAATGAGCAGTTCTTC
CASSEARGGDNEQFF
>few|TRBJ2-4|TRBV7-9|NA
TGTGCCAGCAGCTTAATGGGGGAAGCCAAAAACATTCAGTACTTC
CASSLMGEAKNIQYF
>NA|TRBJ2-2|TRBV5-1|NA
TGCGCCAGCACCCGGGACGCTAACACCGGGGAGCTGTTTTTT
CASTRDANTGELFF
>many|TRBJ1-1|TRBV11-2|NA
TGTGCCAGCAGCTTACGGGAAATGAACACTGAAGCTTTCTTT
CASSLREMNTEAFF
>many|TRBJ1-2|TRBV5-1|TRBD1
TGCGCCAGCAGCTCTACAGGGGGCACCTCCGAGGGCTACACCTTC
CASSSTGGTSEGYTF
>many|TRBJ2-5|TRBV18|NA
TGTGCCAGCTCCCCCCAAGGATCCCCGTCCGTGGAGACCCAGTACTTC
CASSPQGSPSVETQYF
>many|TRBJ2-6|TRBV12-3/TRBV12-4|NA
TGTGCCAGCAGTTTAGGGGGATCTGGGGCCAACGTCCTGACTTTC
CASSLGGSGANVLTF
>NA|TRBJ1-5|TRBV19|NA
TGTGCCAGTAGTATAGCGGGTCCCGGGATGCGCAATCAGCCCCAGCATTTT
CASSIAGPGMRNQPQHF
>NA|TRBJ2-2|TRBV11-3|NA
TGTGCCAGCAGTCCCTGGGGGTCGTCGAACACCGGGGAGCTGTTTTTT
CASSPWGSSNTGELFF
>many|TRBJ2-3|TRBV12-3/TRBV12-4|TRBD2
TGTGCCAGCAGCCCGGGACTAGCGGCTTCAACAGATACGCAGTATTTT
CASSPGLAASTDTQYF